Below, one T cell receptor (beta chain) is given with its context. The test was conducted at deep level. Some clones are missing from TCRdb's copy, which holds only in-frame ones; the method was immunoSEQ multiplex PCR. The sample has under 650,000 clones, 95% to 97% seen once. This specimen comes from a study of shared clonotypes between healthy human individuals. The CDR3 is made up of 13 amino acids. Unmatched junction bases numbered 1, after V lost 8 bases and J lost 1 base. The V gene's germline CDR1 is MDHEN and CDR2 SYDVKM. The chain couples TRBV28 to TRBJ1-1; TRBD1 matches 10 bases. The sequencing sample was made of naive CD4+ T cells sorted from blood. Indicated subset: CD45RA+ positively selected. The source is a woman younger than 45 in good health. The CDR3 sequence: CASGTGANTEAFF. Written as DNA, the CDR3 is TGTGCCAGCGGGACAGGGGCGAACACTGAAGCTTTCTTT.